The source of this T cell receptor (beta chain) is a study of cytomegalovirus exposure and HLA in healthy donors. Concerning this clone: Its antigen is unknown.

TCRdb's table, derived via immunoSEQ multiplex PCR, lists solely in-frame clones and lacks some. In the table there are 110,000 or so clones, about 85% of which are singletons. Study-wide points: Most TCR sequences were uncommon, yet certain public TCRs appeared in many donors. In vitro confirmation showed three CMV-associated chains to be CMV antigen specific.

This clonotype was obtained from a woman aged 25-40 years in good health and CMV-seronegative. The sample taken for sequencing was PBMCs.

The CDR3 loop reads CASLRGLTEAFF. Written as DNA, the CDR3 is TGTGCCAGCCTCAGGGGGCTCACTGAAGCTTTCTTT. The J gene is TRBJ1-1, the V gene TRBV5-8; TRBD1 matches at 8 bases. The V and J ends lost 7 bases and 4 bases, in that order; junction bases with no gene match: 3. The CDR3 sequence is 12 residues long. CDR1 and CDR2 (germline): SGHTS, YDEGEE. Full variable domain (rest looked up from reference TRBV5-8 and TRBJ1-1): EAGVTQSPTHLIKTRGQQATLRCSPISGHTSVYWYQQALGLGLQFLLWYDEGEERNRGNFPPRFSGRQFPNYSSELNVNALELEDSALYLCASLRGLTEAFFGQGTRLTVV.